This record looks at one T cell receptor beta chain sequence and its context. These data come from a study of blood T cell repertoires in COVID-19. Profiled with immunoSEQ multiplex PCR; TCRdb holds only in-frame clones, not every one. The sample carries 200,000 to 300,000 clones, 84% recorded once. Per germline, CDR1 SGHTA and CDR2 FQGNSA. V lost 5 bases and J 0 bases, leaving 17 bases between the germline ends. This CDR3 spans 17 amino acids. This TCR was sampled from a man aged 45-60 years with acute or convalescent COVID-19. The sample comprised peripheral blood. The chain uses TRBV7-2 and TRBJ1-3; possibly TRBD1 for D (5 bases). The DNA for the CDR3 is TGTGCCAGCAGCATTGAGAGGAGGGGAGCCTCTGGAAACACCATATATTTT. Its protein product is CASSIERRGASGNTIYF.